The entry below gives a single T cell receptor beta chain sequence along with its context. Its antigen is unidentified. Patients in the study, people with chemo-refractory metastatic non-small-cell lung cancer, received focal radiation plus ipilimumab CTLA-4 blockade. The data were taken from a study of radiotherapy plus CTLA-4 blockade in lung cancer. Study overall: Disease control reached approximately 29%, with objective responses in around 19%.

Assay used: immunoSEQ multiplex PCR; TCRdb lists only in-frame clones, some missing. Of 56,000 or so clones listed, roughly 80% are singletons. Findings and limits, study-wide: Radiotherapy with ipilimumab was followed by blood expansion of tumor-derived clones. Interferon-beta, together with early blood T cell clone dynamics, reportedly best predicted response.

CDR3 length: 15 residues. Trimming removed 6 bases from V and 0 bases from J, with 11 bases in between. The germline CDR1 and CDR2 sequences are KGHSH and LQKENI. This chain links TRBV18 with TRBJ1-4; D remains ambiguous. This clonotype was sampled from a human donor with non-small cell lung cancer who had a complete response to radiotherapy plus ipilimumab. The sample here was peripheral blood, taken from a patient treated with radiotherapy plus ipilimumab. CDR3 residues: CASSLSSPTNEKLFF. The CDR3 nucleotides are TGTGCCAGCTCCCTGAGTTCCCCAACTAATGAAAAACTGTTTTTT.